This record covers a single TCR beta chain. Its antigen is as yet unknown. This sample was included in a study of graft-versus-host responses after intestinal transplantation. Trimming pared 6 bases from V and 1 base from J, leaving 12 bases between. The germline CDR1 and CDR2 sequences are SEHNR and FQNEAQ (reference sequence). The CDR3 is 14 residues long. The table came from immunoSEQ multiplex PCR; TCRdb's copy has only in-frame clones and leaves some out. The sample contains about 89,000 clones, roughly 91% of which appear only once. The V call is TRBV7-9, the J call TRBJ1-1; possibly TRBD1 for D (5 bases). This receptor was identified in a human donor who received an intestinal transplant. This specimen was unstimulated CD4+ T cells sorted from spleen or lymph node cells, taken before intestinal transplant. The CDR3 loop reads CASSPSGGNTEAFF. DNA for the CDR3: TGTGCCAGCAGTCCCTCGGGGGGGAACACTGAAGCTTTCTTT.